These T cell receptor beta chains were read from a single sample in a study of shared clonotypes between healthy human individuals. This table comes from immunoSEQ multiplex PCR, and its TCRdb copy is limited to in-frame clones, with some not included. This sample has roughly 640,000 clones; 74% occur once, and the top ten carry about 1.7%. Sequenced input: memory CD4+ T cells sorted from blood. The receptors were gathered from a woman aged 30 to 39 in good health. The CDR3 runs from the conserved cysteine through the conserved F or W. A D gene is named only where the DNA matches it firmly. Rows may omit the clone size; those that give it use once, few, many or a size class.

d_call j_call v_call clone_size cdr3_aa cdr3_nt
- TRBJ2-2 TRBV18 - CASSPVAEANTGELFF TGTGCCAGCTCACCCGTAGCAGAGGCGAACACCGGGGAGCTGTTTTTT
- TRBJ1-3 TRBV6-5 - CASSYSPGNTIYF TGTGCCAGCAGTTACTCGCCTGGAAACACCATATATTTT
- TRBJ1-5 TRBV28 - CASRMGGKGQPQHF TGTGCCAGCAGAATGGGGGGGAAGGGTCAGCCCCAGCATTTT
- TRBJ2-5 TRBV4-1 - CASSQGGRETQYF TGCGCCAGCAGCCAAGGTGGGCGCGAGACCCAGTACTTC
- TRBJ2-5 TRBV6-6 - CASSSERRFLETQYF TGTGCCAGCAGTAGTGAGCGGCGATTTTTGGAGACCCAGTACTTC
TRBD1 TRBJ1-4 TRBV30 - CAWTHRDRGLTNEKLFF TGTGCCTGGACCCATAGGGACAGGGGGCTTACTAATGAAAAACTGTTTTTT
- TRBJ1-4 TRBV6-1 - CATSGREEEKLFF TGTGCCACCTCAGGGAGGGAGGAAGAAAAACTGTTTTTT
- TRBJ2-7 TRBV9 - CASSAASGDEQYF TGTGCCAGCAGCGCAGCATCGGGTGACGAGCAGTACTTC
TRBD2 TRBJ2-3 TRBV29-1 few CSAGTSGSYADTQYF TGCAGCGCCGGAACTAGCGGGAGTTATGCAGATACGCAGTATTTT
- TRBJ1-5 TRBV19 - CASRLGVSNQPQHF TGTGCCAGTAGGCTGGGAGTTAGCAATCAGCCCCAGCATTTT
TRBD1 TRBJ1-2 TRBV11-2 - CASRPSGTDIFYGYTF TGTGCCAGCAGACCTTCCGGGACAGACATATTCTATGGCTACACCTTC
TRBD2 TRBJ2-3 TRBV6-1 - CAIETSGTDTQYF TGTGCCATCGAGACTAGCGGCACAGATACGCAGTATTTT
TRBD1 TRBJ2-7 TRBV7-8 - CASSPRDRVLYEQYF TGTGCCAGCAGCCCCCGGGACAGGGTCCTCTACGAGCAGTACTTC
- TRBJ2-7 TRBV6-6 - CASSYSLGEERQSHF TGTGCCAGCAGTTACTCATTAGGGGAAGAGCGTCAATCCCACTTC
- TRBJ2-7 TRBV18 - CASSTAGRTYEQYF TGTGCCAGCTCCACGGCGGGACGGACTTACGAGCAGTACTTC
TRBD1 TRBJ1-4 TRBV2 - CASSARQGVNEKLFF TGTGCCAGCAGCGCCAGACAGGGCGTTAATGAAAAACTGTTTTTT
- TRBJ1-6 TRBV30 few CAWSSRGAFGNSPLHF TGTGCCTGGAGTTCTCGAGGGGCCTTTGGTAATTCACCCCTCCACTTT
- TRBJ2-2 TRBV2 - CASSESGSDTGELFF TGTGCCAGCAGTGAATCCGGGTCGGACACCGGGGAGCTGTTTTTT
- TRBJ1-3 TRBV7-9 once CASSLWGAQGRGNTIYF TGTGCCAGCAGCTTATGGGGTGCTCAGGGGCGAGGAAACACCATATATTTT
- TRBJ2-7 TRBV11-2 once CASSLSVGTQQYEQYF TGTGCCAGCAGCTTAAGTGTTGGGACGCAACAATACGAGCAGTACTTC
- TRBJ1-1 TRBV28 once CASSLTWDLNTEAFF TGTGCCAGCAGTCTTACATGGGACTTGAACACTGAAGCTTTCTTT
- TRBJ2-3 TRBV6-6 - CASSYEGFGTDTQYF TGTGCCAGCAGTTACGAGGGCTTTGGCACAGATACGCAGTATTTT
- TRBJ1-4 TRBV28 - CASSSTDPTVGEKLFF TGTGCCAGCAGTTCCACGGACCCCACCGTGGGTGAAAAACTGTTTTTT
- TRBJ1-1 TRBV11-2 - CASGPQGDTEAFF TGTGCCAGCGGTCCGCAGGGTGACACTGAAGCTTTCTTT
- TRBJ2-3 TRBV6-1 - CASRAPTDTQYF TGTGCCAGCAGGGCTCCTACAGATACGCAGTATTTT
- TRBJ1-4 TRBV5-1 - CASSLSATNEKLFF TGCGCCAGCAGCCTGAGTGCAACTAATGAAAAACTGTTTTTT
- TRBJ2-1 TRBV5-1 - CASSLSSGSYNEQFF TGCGCCAGCAGCTTGTCCTCTGGCTCCTACAATGAGCAGTTCTTC
- TRBJ1-2 TRBV28 few CASSPKVDYGYTF TGTGCCAGCAGTCCAAAGGTGGACTATGGCTACACCTTC
- TRBJ2-3 TRBV5-1 few CASRVDSTDTQYF TGCGCCAGCAGGGTGGACAGCACAGATACGCAGTATTTT
- TRBJ1-3 TRBV11-2 many CASSSLDAGRGTIYF TGTGCCAGCAGCTCGCTTGACGCTGGCAGAGGCACCATATATTTT
TRBD1 TRBJ1-1 TRBV7-8 few CASSFPGQGAEAFF TGTGCCAGCAGCTTCCCGGGACAGGGTGCTGAAGCTTTCTTT
- TRBJ1-1 TRBV10-2 - CASSERGGANTEAFF TGCGCCAGCAGTGAAAGAGGTGGGGCGAACACTGAAGCTTTCTTT
- TRBJ2-1 TRBV6-5 few CASSSPGRGSDEQFF TGTGCCAGCAGTTCGCCGGGGCGGGGATCGGATGAGCAGTTCTTC
- TRBJ2-5 TRBV5-4 - CASSLQAQETQYF TGTGCCAGCAGCTTGCAGGCCCAAGAGACCCAGTACTTC
TRBD2 TRBJ2-1 TRBV7-9 - CASSLWSSGSTRSYNEQFF TGTGCCAGCAGCTTATGGTCTAGCGGGAGCACAAGATCCTACAATGAGCAGTTCTTC
TRBD1 TRBJ1-4 TRBV6-1 - CASSEATGTGAGANEKLFF TGTGCCAGCAGTGAAGCTACCGGGACAGGGGCCGGGGCTAATGAAAAACTGTTTTTT
- TRBJ1-5 TRBV25-1 few CASSGVGGGQPQHF TGTGCCAGCAGTGGTGTCGGGGGCGGGCAGCCCCAGCATTTT
TRBD2 TRBJ2-1 TRBV7-9 - CASSSYSGIDSYNEQFF TGTGCCAGCAGCTCCTACAGCGGGATCGACTCCTACAATGAGCAGTTCTTC
TRBD2 TRBJ2-7 TRBV11-2 many CASSVAGGRGVIDSYEQYF TGTGCCAGCAGCGTGGCGGGAGGGCGAGGGGTAATTGACTCCTACGAGCAGTACTTC
- TRBJ1-2 TRBV7-2 - CASSSQGPAGGYTF TGTGCCAGCAGTTCACAAGGCCCGGCGGGCGGCTACACCTTC
TRBD2 TRBJ2-7 TRBV28 - CASSSPGLAAYEQYF TGTGCCAGCAGTTCTCCGGGACTAGCGGCCTACGAGCAGTACTTC
- TRBJ1-5 TRBV6-6 many CASSYGRGGNQPQHF TGTGCCAGCAGTTACGGCAGGGGAGGCAATCAGCCCCAGCATTTT
TRBD1 TRBJ2-2 TRBV10-1 - CASSEQGIIGELFF TGCGCCAGCAGTGAACAGGGGATCATCGGGGAGCTGTTTTTT
- TRBJ1-1 TRBV18 - CASSPAEARKTKAFF TGTGCCAGCTCACCCGCAGAAGCGCGGAAAACCAAAGCTTTCTTT
TRBD1 TRBJ2-7 TRBV2 - CASIPGQGAYEQYF TGTGCCAGCATCCCGGGACAGGGGGCCTACGAGCAGTACTTC